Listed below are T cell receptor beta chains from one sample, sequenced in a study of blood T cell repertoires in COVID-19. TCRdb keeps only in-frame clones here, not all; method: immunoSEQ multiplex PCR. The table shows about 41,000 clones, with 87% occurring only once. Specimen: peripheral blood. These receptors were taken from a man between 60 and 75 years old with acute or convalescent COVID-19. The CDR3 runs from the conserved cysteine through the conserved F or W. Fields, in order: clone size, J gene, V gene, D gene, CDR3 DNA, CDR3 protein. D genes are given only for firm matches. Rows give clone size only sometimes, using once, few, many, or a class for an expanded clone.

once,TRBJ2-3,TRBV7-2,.,TGTGCCAGCAGCTCAAGGGGGGGGGCGAGCACAGATACGCAGTATTTT,CASSSRGGASTDTQYF
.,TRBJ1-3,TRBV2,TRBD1,TGTGCCAGCAGTGGACAGGGGGCATCAGGAAACACCATATATTTT,CASSGQGASGNTIYF
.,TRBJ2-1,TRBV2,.,TGTGCCAGCAGTGAGGCGGGCAATGAGCAGTTCTTC,CASSEAGNEQFF
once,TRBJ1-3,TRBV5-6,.,TGTGCCAGCAGCTTGTTTTGGGTGGGGCCCTCTGGAAACACCATATATTTT,CASSLFWVGPSGNTIYF
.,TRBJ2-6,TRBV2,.,TGTGCCAGCAGTGAAATAACTCCTGGGGCCAACGTCCTGACTTTC,CASSEITPGANVLTF
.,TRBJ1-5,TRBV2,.,TGTGCCAGCAGTCTTACAGGGATGGACAATCAGCCCCAGCATTTT,CASSLTGMDNQPQHF
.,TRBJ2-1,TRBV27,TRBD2,TGTGCCAGCAGTTTATCTAGGGTCCGGCTAGCGGGGGGCAACGAGCAGTTCTTC,CASSLSRVRLAGGNEQFF
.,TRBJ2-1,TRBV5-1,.,TGCGCCAGCAGCCCCAGCGCGGGACAGATTTACAATGAGCAGTTCTTC,CASSPSAGQIYNEQFF
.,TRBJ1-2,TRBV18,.,TGTGCCAGCTCACCATCGTCGGGGCGCGGGAATGGCTACACCTTC,CASSPSSGRGNGYTF
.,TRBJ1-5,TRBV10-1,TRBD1,TGCGCCAGCAGTGAAGGGGGCGGCCATCAGCCCCAGCATTTT,CASSEGGGHQPQHF
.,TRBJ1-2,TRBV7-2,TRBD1,TGTGCCAGCAGCTCACGGACAGGGAGTAACTATGGCTACACCTTC,CASSSRTGSNYGYTF
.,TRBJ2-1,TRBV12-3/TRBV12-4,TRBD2,TGTGCCAGCAGTTGGGGGGGAGATGAGCAGTTCTTC,CASSWGGDEQFF
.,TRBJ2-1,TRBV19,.,TGTGCCAGTAGTCGGACAGCTGTGGGGGTTTACAATGAGCAGTTCTTC,CASSRTAVGVYNEQFF
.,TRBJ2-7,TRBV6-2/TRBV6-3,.,TGTGCCAGCAGTTGGACACACTACGAGCAGTACTTC,CASSWTHYEQYF
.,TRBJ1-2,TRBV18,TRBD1,TGTGCCAGCTCATCCTCGACAGGGGTTCTTGGCTACACCTTC,CASSSSTGVLGYTF
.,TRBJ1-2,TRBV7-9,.,TGTGCCAGCAGCTTAGAAGACAGCTATGGCTACACCTTC,CASSLEDSYGYTF
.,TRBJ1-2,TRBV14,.,TGTGCCAGCAGCCAAGATGTAGAAAACTATGGCTACACCTTC,CASSQDVENYGYTF
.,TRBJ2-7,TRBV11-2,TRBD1,TGTGCCAGCAGCCAGGGGGTGTCGGCCTCCTACGAGCAGTACTTC,CASSQGVSASYEQYF
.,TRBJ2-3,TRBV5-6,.,TGTGCCAGCAGCTCGGGGGAGAAAACGCAGTATTTT,CASSSGEKTQYF
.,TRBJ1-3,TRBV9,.,TGTGCCAGCAGATCGGGAGTGTCGGCGGGAAACACCATATATTTT,CASRSGVSAGNTIYF
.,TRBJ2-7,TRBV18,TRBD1,TGTGCCAGCTCACCGCAGACAGGGGGATACGAGCAGTACTTC,CASSPQTGGYEQYF
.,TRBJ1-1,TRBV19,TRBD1,TGTGCCAGTAGTAGGGGACAGCGCACTGAAGCTTTCTTT,CASSRGQRTEAFF
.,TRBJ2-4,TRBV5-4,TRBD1,TGTGCCAGCAGCTTCGAGGACAGGAGGACTCAGTACTTC,CASSFEDRRTQYF
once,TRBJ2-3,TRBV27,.,TGTGCCAGCAGTTCCAGCGGACCTGGCACAGATACGCAGTATTTT,CASSSSGPGTDTQYF
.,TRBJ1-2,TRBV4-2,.,TGTGCCAGCGGAGGGGGGGCCGGCTACACCTTC,CASGGGAGYTF
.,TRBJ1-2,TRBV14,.,TGTGCCAGCAGCCCCTTCCGGGGTGAAGGCTACACCTTC,CASSPFRGEGYTF
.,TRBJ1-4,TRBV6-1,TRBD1,TGTGCCAGCAGAGACAGGGCGGGGGAAAAACTGTTTTTT,CASRDRAGEKLFF
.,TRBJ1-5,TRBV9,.,TGTGCCAGCAGCGTAGGAGCGGGGGGCAATCAGCCCCAGCATTTT,CASSVGAGGNQPQHF
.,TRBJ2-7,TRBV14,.,TGTGCCAGCAGCCCGACAATTCAGGACCCTTCCTGGGGCACCTACGAGCAGTACTTC,CASSPTIQDPSWGTYEQYF
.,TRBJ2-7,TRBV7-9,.,TGTGCCAGCAGCTTACGTGAGGACTACGAGCAGTACTTC,CASSLREDYEQYF
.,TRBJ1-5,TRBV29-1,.,TGCAGCGGCGGGGAGAAGAATCAGCCCCAGCATTTT,CSGGEKNQPQHF
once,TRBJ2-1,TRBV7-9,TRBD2,TGTGCCAGCAGCCCCGGACTAGTATCAAGCTCCTACAATGAGCAGTTCTTC,CASSPGLVSSSYNEQFF
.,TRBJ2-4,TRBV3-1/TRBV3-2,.,TGTGCCAGCAGCCAAGACAACAGGCTCTTAAAAAACATTCAGTACTTC,CASSQDNRLLKNIQYF
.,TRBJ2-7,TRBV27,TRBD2,TGTGCCAGCAGTTTATCGGCGGGGGTCGCATCCTACGAGCAGTACTTC,CASSLSAGVASYEQYF
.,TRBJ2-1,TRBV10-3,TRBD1,TGTGCCATCAGTGAGTCAGCGAGGCAGGGGGAGTTCTTC,CAISESARQGEFF
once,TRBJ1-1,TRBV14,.,TGTGCCACGCTAAGATTCGTGAACACTGAAGCTTTCTTT,CATLRFVNTEAFF
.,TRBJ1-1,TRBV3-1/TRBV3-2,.,TGTGCCAGCAGCCAACGGGCAGGAGGGGATACTGAAGCTTTCTTT,CASSQRAGGDTEAFF
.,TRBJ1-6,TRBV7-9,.,TGTGCCAGCAGCTTGGGGGGTTCACCCCTCCACTTT,CASSLGGSPLHF
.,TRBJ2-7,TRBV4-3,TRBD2,TGCGCCAGCAGCCAAGAGGGGACTAGCGTCTCCTACGAGCAGTACTTC,CASSQEGTSVSYEQYF
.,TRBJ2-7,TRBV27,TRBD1,TGTGCCAGCAGTTTAGCGCCTCTTAAGACAGGGGGGTTGGCCGAGCAGTACTTC,CASSLAPLKTGGLAEQYF
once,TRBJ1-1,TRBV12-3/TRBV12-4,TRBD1,TGTGCCAGCAGCTCACAGGGGACTGAAGCTTTCTTT,CASSSQGTEAFF
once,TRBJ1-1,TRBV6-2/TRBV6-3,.,TGTGCCAGCAGTTACTCTGGGGGGATGAACACTGAAGCTTTCTTT,CASSYSGGMNTEAFF
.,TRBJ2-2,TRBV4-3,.,TGCGCCAGCAGTCCCAGGTCATTCGACAGTGCGGACACCGGGGAGCTGTTTTTT,CASSPRSFDSADTGELFF